This T cell receptor (beta chain) derives from a study of technical replicates of blood from a few donors. Using immunoSEQ multiplex PCR, the repertoire was profiled, and TCRdb retains in-frame clones only, with some absent. The data contain roughly 60,000 clones, 86% of them singletons. CDR1 and CDR2 from the germline V gene are SGHRS and YFSETQ. V lost 3 bases and J lost 3, with 11 bases in between. The CDR3 sequence is 14 residues long. The chain combines TRBV5-1 with TRBJ2-3, with D unclear. The receptor was derived from a human donor in good health. Some clones in this sample may be carry-over from other donors' samples. Sequencing was carried out using PBMCs. The CDR3: CASSSSPGTDTQYF. The CDR3 DNA reads as TGCGCCAGCAGCTCGAGCCCCGGGACAGATACGCAGTATTTT. The full variable domain, rest sourced from reference TRBV5-1 and TRBJ2-3, is KAGVTQTPRYLIKTRGQQVTLSCSPISGHRSVSWYQQTPGQGLQFLFEYFSETQRNKGNFPGRFSGRQFSNSRSEMNVSTLELGDSALYLCASSSSPGTDTQYFGPGTRLTVL.